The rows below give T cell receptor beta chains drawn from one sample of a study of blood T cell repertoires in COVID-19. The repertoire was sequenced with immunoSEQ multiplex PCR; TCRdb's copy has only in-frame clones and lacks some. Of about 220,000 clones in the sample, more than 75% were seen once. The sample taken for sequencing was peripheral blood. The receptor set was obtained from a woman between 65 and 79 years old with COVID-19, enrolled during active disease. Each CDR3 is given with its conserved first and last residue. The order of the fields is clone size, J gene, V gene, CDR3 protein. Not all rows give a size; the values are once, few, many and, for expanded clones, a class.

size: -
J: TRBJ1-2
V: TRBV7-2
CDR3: CASSLGTGTFYGYTF

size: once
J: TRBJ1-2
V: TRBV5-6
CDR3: CASSLGQIYGYTF

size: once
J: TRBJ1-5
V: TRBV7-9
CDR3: CASSSQEATNQPQHF

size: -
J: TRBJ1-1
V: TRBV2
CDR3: CASRGTGVGSTEAFF

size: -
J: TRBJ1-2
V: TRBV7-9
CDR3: CASSNSDRAGTF

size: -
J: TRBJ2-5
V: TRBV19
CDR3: CASSIIPSGQETQYF

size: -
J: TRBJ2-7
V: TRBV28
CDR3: CASSLRPTGTGGEQYF

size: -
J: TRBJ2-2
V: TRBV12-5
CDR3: CASALNGGVFGELFF

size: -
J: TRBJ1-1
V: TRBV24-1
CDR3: CATSTGTEAFF

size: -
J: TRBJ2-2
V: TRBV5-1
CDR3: CASSSPSGVGTGELFF

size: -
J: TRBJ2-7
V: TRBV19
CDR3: CASSNTRDSYEQYF

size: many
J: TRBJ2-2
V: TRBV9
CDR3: CASSVYGTRTGELFF

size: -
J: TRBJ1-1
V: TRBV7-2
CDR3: CASSQRAGTGGGEAFF

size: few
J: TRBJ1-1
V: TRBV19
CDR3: CASSIEPGGYEAFF

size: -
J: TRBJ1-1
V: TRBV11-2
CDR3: CASSPRPLNTEAFF

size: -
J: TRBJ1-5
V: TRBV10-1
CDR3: CASSEEFVSDDRDRSNQPQHF

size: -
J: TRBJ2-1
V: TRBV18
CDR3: CASSRGTALEDEQFF

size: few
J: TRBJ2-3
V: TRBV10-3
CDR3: CAISGTGTKSTDTQYF

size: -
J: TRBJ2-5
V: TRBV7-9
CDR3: CASSYGTDKETQYF

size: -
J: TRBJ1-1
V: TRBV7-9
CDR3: CASSRAGWPEAFF

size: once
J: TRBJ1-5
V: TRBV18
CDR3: CASSPAGVVGQPQHF

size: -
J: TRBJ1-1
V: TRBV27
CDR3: CASNAWGGADEAFF

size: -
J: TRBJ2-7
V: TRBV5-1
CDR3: CASSLDGAKPAYEQYF

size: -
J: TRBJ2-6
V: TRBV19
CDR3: CASSMGRGPSGANVLTF

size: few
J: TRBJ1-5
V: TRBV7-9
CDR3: CASSSGVRGSNQPQHF

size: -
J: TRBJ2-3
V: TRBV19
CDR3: CASMRLTSGNSDTQYF

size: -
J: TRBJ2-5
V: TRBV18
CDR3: CASSPRGETQYF

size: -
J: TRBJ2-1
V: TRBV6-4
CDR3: CASSVQGNWDEQFF

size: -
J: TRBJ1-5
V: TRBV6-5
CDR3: CASSYRQNGDQPQHF

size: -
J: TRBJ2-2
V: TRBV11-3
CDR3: CASSLQGAGTGELFF

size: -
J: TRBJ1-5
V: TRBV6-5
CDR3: CASSYTGVYQPQHF

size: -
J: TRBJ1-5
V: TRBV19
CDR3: CASSKGQGNQPQHF

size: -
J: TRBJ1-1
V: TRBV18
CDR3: CASSPPNTGGAEAFF

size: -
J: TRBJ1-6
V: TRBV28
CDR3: CASSLNRRGNSPLHF

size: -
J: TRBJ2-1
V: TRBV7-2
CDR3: CASSFDATGNNEQFF

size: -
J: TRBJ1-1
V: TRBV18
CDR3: CASSPITGATEAFF

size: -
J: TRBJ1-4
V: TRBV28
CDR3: CASSSQGIGNEKLFF

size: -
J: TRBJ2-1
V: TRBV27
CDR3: CASRQSLLRNNEQFF

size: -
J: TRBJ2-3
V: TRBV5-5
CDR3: CASSFSGSTDTQYF

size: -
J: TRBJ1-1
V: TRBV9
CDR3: CASLQSGAKVKAFF

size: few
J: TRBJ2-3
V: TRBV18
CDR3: CASSWDSSTDTQYF

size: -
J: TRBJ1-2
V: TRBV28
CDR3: CATLQGQGGYTF

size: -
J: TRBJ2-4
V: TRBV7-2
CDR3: CASSRGWDPGGIQYF

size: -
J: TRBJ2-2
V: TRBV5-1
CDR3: CASSHGGQGNTGELFF

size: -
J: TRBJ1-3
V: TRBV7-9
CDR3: CASSLTLSGGNTIYF

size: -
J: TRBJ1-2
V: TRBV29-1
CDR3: CSVGLIRGYGYTF

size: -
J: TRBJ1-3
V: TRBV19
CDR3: CASSTSGPGTGLGSGNTIYF

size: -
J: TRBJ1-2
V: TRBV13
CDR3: CASSLGLGYTF

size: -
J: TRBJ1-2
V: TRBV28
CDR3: CASSGTDSNYGYTF